This T cell receptor beta chain was obtained from a study of blood T cells in healthy people across ages. This clonotype has a single count. The CDR3 sequence is 11 residues long. Then a second PCR, running roughly 7 to 12 cycles, was carried out with a sample-barcoded 5' primer and a J-beta primer mix. TCRdb reanalysed the 5' RACE reads using MiXCR and keeps one entry per CDR3 protein. The sample contains under 1 million distinct CDR3 sequences, more than 40% of which appear only once. Every donor gave approximately 10 milliliters of peripheral blood. The sequenced sample consisted of blood. The receptor comes from a man aged 55-75 years in good health. This rearrangement joins TRBV21-1 to TRBJ1-1. TRBV21-1 is tagged as a pseudogene. The CDR3 nucleotides are TGTGCCAGCAGCATAGGGGCTGAAGCTTTCTTT. This gives the protein CASSIGAEAFF.